Detailed here is one TCR beta chain. No antigen is known for it. Nothing much larger sits one base from this clone, and base qualities are not available. This sample is part of a study of T cell responses to AZD1222 COVID-19 vaccine (dated by TCRdb to 2020 to 2023). Regarding the complete study: TCR sequencing covered 230 to 250 trial participants: 207 given two doses of AZD1222 and around 26 given two doses of MenACWY control vaccine. Trial participants were enrolled into age subgroups of 18-55, 56-69 and 70-plus years, which contained approximately 150, 28 and 58 TCR-sequenced participants, respectively.

The CDR3 regions of human TCRbeta chains were analyzed by immunosequencing. As for how the authors treated the data: Repertoire TCRs were matched against a reference library of SARS-CoV-2-specific TCRs generated with the MIRA antigen-specificity platform. Breadth was defined as the fraction of unique TCRs that were SARS-CoV-2-associated. Depth was defined as the fraction of total T cells that were SARS-CoV-2-associated. Using the MIRA data, each spike-specific TCR was mapped to the spike region that the TCR reacts to and placed in a CD4 or CD8 class. Log10-transformed breadth and depth values were compared by one-way ANOVA with Sidak's multiple comparisons tests. TCRdb provides this immuneACCESS table in a form limited to in-frame rearrangements. Some clones are lacking; in checked studies, under half of them reflect an unresolved V gene, and why the rest are absent is not known. For V, J and clone size, that table is used; D and trimming come from the DNA. This sample holds about 100,000 clones; 86% were observed only once. The ten biggest clones cover 2.5% to 4% of the sample.

Including cysteine and phenylalanine, the CDR3 has 14 amino acids. The read is trimmed to its CDR3 DNA, 42 bases read in frame from base 1. For CDR1 and CDR2, the germline V gene lists KGHSH and LQKENI. V is reduced by 3 bases and J by 3 bases, leaving a spacing of 11 bases between them. The time point label of this sample denotes: about 28 days (+/-7) after the second vaccine dose. The meaning of the sample's treatment or condition label: meningococcal conjugate vaccine given as trial control. Vaccinee samples were obtained from the UK trials COV001 and COV002, which included a single-blind randomized controlled phase 2/3 trial of AZD1222 (ChAdOx1 nCoV-19) in healthy adults. For TCRbeta chain sequencing, PBMC samples were collected from trial participants at day 0 and at day 28 after the second dose. General findings and caveats noted by the study authors: After two AZD1222 doses, spike-specific TCR breadth and depth were significantly higher than at day 0 and than in MenACWY recipients. Reportedly, almost half of the unique spike-specific TCRs recognized epitopes lying outside the regions that are mutated in the B.1.351 and B.1.1.7 variants. The whole spike protein was spanned by vaccine-associated CD4 TCRs, and dominant responses were seen in regions 160-218 and 743-854. Because no samples from the day 14 peak response were available, repertoires could be characterized only after the peak T cell response. In the small 56-69-year group, the increase in depth fell short of significance, most likely because of low power. Most participants were white British and females outnumbered males, and the authors suggested that clonal diversity may have been underestimated. Conclusions about previously exposed vaccinees were limited because only six AZD1222 recipients were SARS-CoV-2 seropositive at baseline.

The sample here was peripheral blood, taken 28 days after the second dose of the MenACWY control vaccine. This receptor was taken from an adult who received the MenACWY meningococcal vaccine as a control. The chain is made from TRBV18 and TRBJ1-2; no D gene call is confident. The CDR3 is CASSPSLEDYGYTF. The DNA sequence is TGTGCCAGCTCACCGTCACTGGAAGACTATGGCTACACCTTC.